This TCR beta chain stems from a study of PD-1 blockade in classical Hodgkin lymphoma. Study-wide points: By C4D1, CD4+ diversity increased significantly, especially in complete responders.

The sample's time point: cycle 4 day 1 (C4D1), after 6 weeks of nivolumab. Each and every patient relapsed after autologous stem cell transplantation, and patients got differing brentuximab vedotin exposure. The V end was cut by 6 bases, the J end by 5 bases, with 10 bases between. This CDR3 contains 12 residues. The germline V gene encodes CDR1 SNHLY and CDR2 FYNNEI. Clones were read by immunoSEQ multiplex PCR, and TCRdb kept only the in-frame ones, dropping some. The repertoire holds roughly 24,000 clones, roughly four fifths seen once, with roughly 22% in the top ten. Concerning this clone: Its antigen remains unidentified.

V and J are TRBV2 and TRBJ2-5, with no clear D. Sequenced material: peripheral blood mononuclear cells (PBMCs), taken before the fourth cycle of nivolumab. The TCR sequence derives from a human donor with classical Hodgkin lymphoma. CDR3 loop: CASRVGLETQYF. The CDR3 DNA reads as TGTGCCAGCAGAGTTGGTTTGGAGACCCAGTACTTC.